A single sample is the source of the 23 T cell receptor beta chains below, sequenced in a study of shared clonotypes between healthy human individuals. Generated by immunoSEQ multiplex PCR, the TCRdb table keeps only in-frame clones and is missing some. The data show roughly 700,000 clones, 74% seen once. The source material was memory CD4+ T cells sorted from blood. The subset was: CD45RA-negative fraction. Receptors originate from a woman in her twenties or thirties in good health.

This clone has a handful of counts. This rearrangement joins TRBV2 to TRBJ1-2; D remains unclear. This CDR3 spans 13 amino acids. Germline CDR1 reads SNHLY; CDR2 reads FYNNEI. Trimming pared 3 bases from V and 8 bases from J, leaving 13 bases between. CDR3 sequence: CASSDTRVRGYTF. For the CDR3, the DNA is TGTGCCAGCAGTGATACAAGGGTTAGAGGCTACACCTTC.

The CDR3 coding sequence is TGCGCCAGCGGCAAGACAGGCCAAGAGACCCAGTACTTC. Translation: CASGKTGQETQYF. This chain uses TRBV10-2 with TRBJ2-5; D perhaps matches TRBD1 (6 bases). V was cut by 8 bases and J by 1 base, with 11 bases left in between. Germline V gene lookup returns CDR1 WSHSY and CDR2 SAAADI. This CDR3 is built from 13 residues.

The V and J genes are TRBV11-3 and TRBJ2-1, with a weak D call TRBD2 (8 bases). The V gene lost 4 bases and the J gene lost 2 bases, with 21 bases spanning the gap. The CDR3 has 18 residues. Germline lookup yields CDR1 SGHNT and CDR2 YENEEA. The CDR3 nucleotides are TGTGCCAGCAGCTACGGACAGGACGGGAGGGCTACCTACAATGAGCAGTTCTTC. This sequence encodes CASSYGQDGRATYNEQFF.

The rearrangement links TRBV28 to TRBJ1-4, with D uncertain. The CDR3 extends over 14 amino acids. V dropped 1 base and J dropped 4 bases, with 7 bases sitting between them. From germline, CDR1 is MDHEN and CDR2 SYDVKM. CDR3 nucleotide sequence: TGTGCCAGCAGTTTATTTGGTTTTAATGAAAAACTGTTTTTT. Translating it yields CASSLFGFNEKLFF.

The chain links TRBV5-1 to TRBJ1-1; D is perhaps TRBD1 (5 bases). Germline loops: CDR1 SGHRS, CDR2 YFSETQ. The CDR3 has 14 residues. V was cut by 3 bases and J by 5 bases, with 14 bases left in between. The CDR3 nucleotides are TGCGCCAGCAGCTACGTTCGGGGGTCAACTGAAGCTTTCTTT. Amino acid sequence: CASSYVRGSTEAFF.

This clone appeared a few times. The chain is built from TRBV7-2 and TRBJ1-1; 7 bases line up with TRBD1. The length of the CDR3 is 13 residues. Germline V gene data show CDR1 as SGHTA and CDR2 as FQGNSA. Trimming at V came to 2 bases and at J to 5 bases, leaving 2 bases not matched to a gene. CDR3 residues: CASSLTGETEAFF. The CDR3 DNA reads as TGTGCCAGCAGCTTAACAGGGGAGACTGAAGCTTTCTTT.

The chain uses TRBV5-1 and TRBJ2-2, with D perhaps matching TRBD1 (6 bases). The V gene's germline CDR1 is SGHRS and CDR2 YFSETQ. The CDR3 length is 15 residues. V lost 2 bases, J lost 3 bases, and 11 bases lay in between. The CDR3 protein is CASSFHRADTGELFF. CDR3 bases: TGCGCCAGCAGCTTCCACAGGGCCGACACCGGGGAGCTGTTTTTT.

This sequence joins TRBV5-1 and TRBJ1-2, with D possibly being TRBD1 (5 bases). This CDR3 spans 13 amino acids. V lost 4 bases and J 7 bases, leaving 14 bases between the germline ends. The germline V gene encodes CDR1 SGHRS and CDR2 YFSETQ. CDR3 sequence reads: CASSLPGTSGYTF. The CDR3 nucleotides are TGCGCCAGCAGCCTTCCCGGGACGAGTGGCTACACCTTC.

V usage is TRBV18 and J usage is TRBJ1-5, with D perhaps matching TRBD1 (5 bases). Deletions cut 5 bases from V and 3 bases from J, with 11 bases between. This CDR3 spans 14 amino acids. The germline gives CDR1 KGHSH, CDR2 LQKENI. The CDR3 region has the DNA TGTGCCAGCTCAGGGGGGTTCTCCAATCAGCCCCAGCATTTT. Translation gives CASSGGFSNQPQHF.

The chain's CDR3 is CASSTRQEKGYGYTF. DNA of the CDR3: TGCGCCAGCAGCACCCGACAGGAGAAGGGCTATGGCTACACCTTC. This rearrangement joins TRBV5-1 to TRBJ1-2; maybe TRBD1 (6 bases). With 4 bases removed from V and 4 bases from J, the gap between germline ends came to 17 bases. CDR1 is SGHRS and CDR2 is YFSETQ in the germline V gene. The CDR3 sequence is 15 residues long.

The chain carries TRBV7-9 and TRBJ1-4; possible D gene TRBD1, 6 bases. The CDR3 covers 15 residues. Trimming left V 2 bases short and J 4 bases short, with 11 bases between. Germline V lookup: CDR1 SEHNR, CDR2 FQNEAQ (reference sequence). The CDR3 DNA is TGTGCCAGCAGCTTACCCCAGGGGATTAATGAAAAACTGTTTTTT. Encoded protein: CASSLPQGINEKLFF.

The chain couples TRBV19 to TRBJ2-7; 7 bases line up with TRBD1. Germline V gene data show CDR1 as LNHDA and CDR2 as SQIVND (reference sequence). This CDR3 has 13 residues. The trim removed 6 bases at V and 2 bases at J, leaving 4 bases unmatched. CDR3 in amino acids: CASSRGQTYEQYF. CDR3 nucleotide sequence: TGTGCCAGTAGCAGGGGACAGACCTACGAGCAGTACTTC.

This sequence joins TRBV28 and TRBJ1-1, with 8 bases fitting TRBD1. From germline, CDR1 is MDHEN and CDR2 SYDVKM. The trim removed 5 bases at V and 4 bases at J, leaving 9 bases unmatched. This CDR3 comprises 15 residues. The CDR3 DNA is TGTGCCAGCAGTCAGCCGCAGGGGGCCTCCACTGAAGCTTTCTTT. Amino acid sequence: CASSQPQGASTEAFF.

The V and J genes are TRBV27 and TRBJ2-3, with 11 bases lining up with TRBD2. CDR1 and CDR2 (germline): MNHEY, SMNVEV (reference sequence). CDR3 length: 15 amino acids. With 7 bases clipped from V and 6 bases from J, the junction kept 9 bases outside the gene matches. The CDR3 sequence: CASKGLAEEEDTQYF. The CDR3 DNA sequence: TGTGCCAGCAAGGGACTAGCGGAGGAGGAGGATACGCAGTATTTT.

V is TRBV19 and J is TRBJ1-4, with TRBD1 identical over 9 bases. Germline assignment: CDR1 LNHDA and CDR2 SQIVND (reference sequence). This CDR3 is built from 14 residues. The J segment lost 7 bases and the V segment lost 6 bases, leaving 6 bases of the junction unmatched. In DNA, the CDR3 is TGTGCCAGTAGGTTACAGGGGGCCGGTGAAAAACTGTTTTTT. It encodes CASRLQGAGEKLFF.

This clone appeared many times. The CDR3 here is CASSPIDTEDGYTF. The CDR3 region has the DNA TGTGCCAGCAGCCCCATCGATACAGAAGATGGCTACACCTTC. The chain joins TRBV5-4 to TRBJ1-2; D uncertain. The V end lost 4 bases, the J end lost 6 bases, and 16 bases lay between the germline ends. This CDR3 is built from 14 residues. Germline CDR1 reads SGHNT; CDR2 reads YYREEE (reference sequence).

A remark on this clone: A much larger clone lies a single base off, so this may be a read error. This sample also contains other DNA sequences that code for the same CDR3. The J gene is TRBJ2-1, the V gene TRBV7-2; D not certain. Germline V gene data show CDR1 as SGHTA and CDR2 as FQGNSA. V lost 1 base, J lost 0 bases, and 4 bases lay in between. This CDR3 has 14 amino acids. The CDR3 protein is CASSLDGSYNEQFF. The CDR3 DNA is TGTGCCAGCAGCTTAGACGGCTCCTACAATGAGCAGTTCTTC.

V and J are TRBV13 and TRBJ2-1; no reliable D call. This CDR3 is built from 13 residues. Germline V CDR1 and CDR2: PRHDT, FYEKMQ (reference sequence). Trimming stripped 5 bases from V and 5 bases from J, with 10 bases between. CDR3 protein: CASSPLDHNEQFF. The CDR3 region has the DNA TGTGCCAGCAGCCCCTTGGATCACAATGAGCAGTTCTTC.

This chain connects TRBV1 to TRBJ2-7; the DNA was not compared with TRBD1, the D call given in the table. TRBV1 is annotated as a pseudogene. This CDR3 is 16 amino acids long. The CDR3 region has the DNA TGCACCAGCAGCCAAGATGGGCAGGGGGCCACCTACGAGCAGTACTTC. Protein product: CTSSQDGQGATYEQYF.

This clone was detected only once. The chain carries TRBV10-3 and TRBJ2-1; a weak D match, TRBD2 (6 bases). The germline V gene encodes CDR1 ENHRY and CDR2 SYGVKD. The CDR3 sequence is 14 residues long. The V gene lost 6 bases and the J gene lost 0 bases, with 9 bases spanning the gap. This chain's CDR3 is CAIRTGDSYNEQFF. The CDR3 DNA reads TGTGCCATCAGAACGGGAGACTCCTACAATGAGCAGTTCTTC.

This clone was found many times. V usage is TRBV18 and J usage is TRBJ1-2; 10 positions match TRBD1. The junction had 5 bases not matched to a gene; V was cut back by 4 bases and J by 6 bases. Germline CDR1 and CDR2: KGHSH and LQKENI. The CDR3 spans 14 residues. DNA of the CDR3: TGTGCCAGCTCACGGGGACAGGGGACAGATGGCTACACCTTC. It yields the protein CASSRGQGTDGYTF.

V gene TRBV29-1 combines with J gene TRBJ1-1; D may be TRBD1 (5 bases). Trimming cost V 8 bases and J 0 bases, with 10 bases left between them. The CDR3 is made up of 12 amino acids. Germline V CDR1 and CDR2: SQVTM, ANQGSEA. This CDR3 reads CSTDSLNTEAFF. DNA of the CDR3: TGCAGCACCGACAGCTTGAACACTGAAGCTTTCTTT.

The chain recombines TRBV28 with TRBJ2-7; the D is unclear. The CDR3 has 15 amino acids. V shed 7 bases and J shed 7 bases, with 23 bases lying between them. Per germline, CDR1 MDHEN and CDR2 SYDVKM. DNA for the CDR3: TGTGCCAGCACCCTTGGTCCCACCCTGGCCGGAGAGCAGTACTTC. This codes for CASTLGPTLAGEQYF. Filled out from reference TRBV28 and TRBJ2-7, the complete variable domain reads DVKVTQSSRYLVKRTGEKVFLECVQDMDHENMFWYRQDPGLGLRLIYFSYDVKMKEKGDIPEGYSVSREKKERFSLILESASTNQTSMYLCASTLGPTLAGEQYFGPGTRLTVT.